Below are 25 T cell receptor beta chains sequenced from a single sample in a study of T cells in Graves' hyperthyroidism and ophthalmopathy (dated by TCRdb to between 2017 and 2020). The protocol used for the library was multiplex PCR. Instrument used: Illumina HiSeq 2000. Amplification of TCR beta CDR3 regions was carried out from RNA transcripts. The TCR CDR3 was subjected to a first round of RT-PCR using the HTBI primer set and the Qiagen OneStep RT-PCR kit. Using fastp trimming at Q25 and MiXCR clonotype assembly, TCRdb reanalyzed the public sequencing data and kept in-frame beta chains. Every entry covers one CDR3 protein and lists the most common genes and DNA from its rows. Across this sample there are nearly 600,000 distinct CDR3 sequences, with around 13% seen only once. Clones ranked in the top ten supply less than 6% of the sample. Material for sequencing was blood. Every receptor here comes from a young woman with Graves' hyperthyroidism that later progressed to Graves' ophthalmopathy.

This clonotype appeared many times. The chain uses TRBV7-3 and TRBJ2-3; tentative D call: TRBD2 (6 bases). Germline CDR1 and CDR2: SGHTA and FQGTGA. This CDR3 is built from 15 residues. The V end lost 1 base, the J end lost 2 bases, and 10 bases lay between the germline ends. CDR3 coding DNA: TGTGCCAGCAGCTTAATGGCGGGACTCACAGATACGCAGTATTTT. It specifies CASSLMAGLTDTQYF.

Ten or more counts support this clonotype. This rearrangement joins TRBV3-1 to TRBJ2-1, with 8 positions matching TRBD2. V lost 4 bases and J lost 9; bases outside the gene matches: 8. The V gene's germline CDR1 is LGHDT and CDR2 YNNKEL (reference sequence). CDR3 length: 14 residues. The CDR3 bases are TGTGCCAGCAGCCGAGGGACTAGTGGTCTTGAGCAGTTCTTC. This codes for CASSRGTSGLEQFF.

The chain couples TRBV6-1 to TRBJ1-5, with D perhaps matching TRBD1 (5 bases). Germline CDR1 MNHNS, CDR2 SASEGT. The CDR3 is 14 amino acids. Trimming pared 7 bases from V and 6 bases from J, leaving 16 bases between. The CDR3 DNA follows: TGTGCCAGCACCAGGGCCGGCGGATCTCAGCCCCAGCATTTT. It yields the protein CASTRAGGSQPQHF.

In its sample, this clonotype was seen many times. This chain links TRBV6-6 with TRBJ2-1, with TRBD2 identical over 15 bases. After removal of 0 bases from V and 6 bases from J, the junction contained 6 bases not matched to a gene. The CDR3 length is 18 residues. In germline, CDR1 is MNHNY, CDR2 SVGAGI (reference sequence). CDR3 DNA: TGTGCCAGCAGTTACTCCGGACTAGCGGGAGGGCTGAGCAATGAGCAGTTCTTC. Its protein product is CASSYSGLAGGLSNEQFF.

This clonotype appeared a few times. This chain uses TRBV7-9 with TRBJ2-1; the match to TRBD1 covers 9 bases. The CDR3 is made up of 17 amino acids. Germline-derived CDR1 and CDR2 are SEHNR and FQNEAQ (reference sequence). Trimming took 1 base from V and 4 from J; bases not matched to a gene: 8. The CDR3 spells CASSLGGVGQGYNEQFF. In DNA form, the CDR3 reads TGTGCCAGCAGCTTAGGGGGGGTGGGACAGGGATACAATGAGCAGTTCTTC.

This clonotype was recorded at least ten times. The chain couples TRBV10-3 to TRBJ1-2; D remains ambiguous. The V end lost 0 bases, the J end lost 7 bases, and 9 bases lay between the germline ends. The CDR3 runs 13 residues. CDR1 is ENHRY and CDR2 is SYGVKD in the germline V gene. The CDR3: CAISESGGPGYTF. Here the CDR3 DNA reads TGTGCCATCAGTGAGTCGGGAGGACCTGGCTACACCTTC.

A note on this clonotype: A much larger clonotype is one base distant, so this may be a read error. V usage is TRBV20-1 and J usage is TRBJ2-7, with 7 bases lining up with TRBD2. This CDR3 has 14 amino acids. CDR1 DFQATT and CDR2 SNEGSKA come from the germline V gene (reference sequence). Trimming took 5 bases from V and 7 from J; bases not matched to a gene: 14. The CDR3 DNA sequence: TGCAGTGCTTCCGGGGCTAGCGGCCTTGGGGAGCAGTACTTC. Translating gives CSASGASGLGEQYF.

This clonotype has only a few counts. The V gene is TRBV7-2, the J gene TRBJ2-1, with 10 bases lining up with TRBD2. The CDR3 sequence is 15 residues long. Germline-derived CDR1 and CDR2 are SGHTA and FQGNSA. V was pared by 3 bases and J by 7 bases, with 6 bases of the junction left unmatched. The CDR3 coding sequence is TGTGCCAGCAGCTTTCTAGCGGGAGTGGTTAATGAGCAGTTCTTC. Translating it yields CASSFLAGVVNEQFF.

The chain carries TRBV18 and TRBJ2-7; D is possibly TRBD1 (7 bases). The germline CDR1 and CDR2 sequences are KGHSH and LQKENI. CDR3 length: 15 amino acids. V shed 4 bases and J shed 4 bases, with 17 bases lying between them. The CDR3 DNA sequence: TGTGCCAGCTCACGCGTAGGAGGGGGCGGTTACGAGCAGTACTTC. This translates into CASSRVGGGGYEQYF.

This clonotype appeared a few times. The CDR3 nucleotides read TGTGCCAGCAGTTATCTCGACACCCATGAAGCTTTCTTT. This codes for CASSYLDTHEAFF. The chain employs TRBV6-5 and TRBJ1-1; D is unclear. The CDR3 sequence is 13 residues long. Trimming left V 3 bases short and J 7 bases short, with 12 bases between. Germline V CDR1 and CDR2: MNHEY, SVGAGI.

This clonotype showed up many times. The gene calls are TRBV11-2 and TRBJ2-5; D not resolved. The CDR3 totals 15 residues. Germline lookup yields CDR1 SGHAT and CDR2 FQNNGV. V lost 5 bases, J lost 5 bases, and 18 bases lay in between. The CDR3 region is CASSPARASGETQYF. The CDR3 DNA follows: TGTGCCAGCAGCCCTGCCCGGGCTTCGGGCGAGACCCAGTACTTC.

This clonotype came up a few times. The rearrangement uses TRBV30 and TRBJ2-2; D remains ambiguous. Germline loops: CDR1 GTSNPN, CDR2 SVGIG (reference sequence). The ends were cut back, 7 bases at V and 6 bases at J, with 12 bases in the middle. The CDR3 extends over 12 amino acids. CDR3 region: CAFHPGAGELFF. CDR3 DNA: TGTGCCTTCCACCCAGGAGCCGGGGAGCTGTTTTTT.

This clonotype came up many times. This sequence joins TRBV7-2 and TRBJ1-6; 7 bases match TRBD1. CDR3 size: 19 residues. V was pared by 3 bases and J by 4 bases, with 15 bases of the junction left unmatched. Germline CDR1 is SGHTA and CDR2 is FQGNSA. In DNA, the CDR3 is TGTGCCAGCAGCTTTAGCGGGACAGACCCTCGGAGGTATAATTCACCCCTCCACTTT. Translated, it gives CASSFSGTDPRRYNSPLHF.

This rearrangement joins TRBV6-4 to TRBJ1-1; 8 nucleotides line up with TRBD1. The CDR3 has 16 residues. V was clipped by 4 bases and J by 3 bases; unmatched bases: 10. Germline CDR1 reads MRHNA; CDR2 reads SNTAGT. CDR3 nucleotide sequence: TGTGCCAGCAGTGCCCCCCAGGACAGGGTAGACACTGAAGCTTTCTTT. Its protein product is CASSAPQDRVDTEAFF.

Many counts were recorded for this clonotype. The rearrangement uses TRBV6-1 and TRBJ2-1; D unclear. Germline V gene data show CDR1 as MNHNS and CDR2 as SASEGT. The CDR3 totals 15 residues. V was clipped by 5 bases and J by 0 bases, with 11 bases between them. For the CDR3, the DNA is TGTGCCAGCAGTTTTTCCCCGGGCTCCTACAATGAGCAGTTCTTC. This gives the protein CASSFSPGSYNEQFF.

This clonotype has ten or more counts. This rearrangement joins TRBV6-1 to TRBJ1-5; tentatively, D is TRBD1 (5 bases). The CDR3 is 17 amino acids. The germline V and J ends were trimmed by 6 bases and 5 bases, with 23 bases remaining between them. Germline values: CDR1 MNHNS, CDR2 SASEGT. The CDR3 sequence: CASSTRQGGGDDQPQHF. The CDR3 DNA follows: TGTGCCAGCAGCACTCGGCAGGGTGGAGGCGATGATCAGCCCCAGCATTTT.

This clonotype appeared many times. V is TRBV24-1 and J is TRBJ2-1; TRBD1 aligns across 9 bases. Germline CDR1 and CDR2: KGHDR and SFDVKD. The CDR3 is made up of 12 amino acids. V was pared by 9 bases and J by 8 bases, with 4 bases of the junction left unmatched. CDR3 residues: CATSGQGYEQFF. In nucleotides, the CDR3 is TGTGCCACCTCGGGACAGGGCTATGAGCAGTTCTTC.

This clonotype was counted a few times. The J gene is TRBJ2-7, the V gene TRBV19; 11 bases are shared with TRBD2. From germline, CDR1 is LNHDA and CDR2 SQIVND (reference sequence). This CDR3 region has 13 residues. The J segment lost 5 bases and the V segment lost 11 bases, leaving 8 bases of the junction unmatched. The CDR3 sequence is CAASGRRGDEQYF. CDR3 DNA: TGTGCCGCTAGCGGGAGGAGAGGGGACGAGCAGTACTTC.

The chain carries TRBV6-2 or TRBV6-3 and TRBJ2-6; D is ambiguous. V lost 5 bases and J 3 bases, leaving 11 bases between the germline ends. Germline CDR1 and CDR2: MNHEY and SVGEGT. The CDR3 is 15 amino acids. The CDR3 bases are TGTGCCAGCAGTCTTACCATGATTGGGGCCAACGTCCTGACTTTC. This sequence encodes CASSLTMIGANVLTF.

This clonotype has a count of ten or more. V usage is TRBV20-1 and J usage is TRBJ1-6, with a tentative D call TRBD1 (6 bases). V dropped 5 bases and J dropped 7 bases, with 9 bases sitting between them. CDR3 length equals 12 residues. Germline CDR1 DFQATT, CDR2 SNEGSKA (reference sequence). The CDR3 reads CSAGGQNSPLHF. CDR3 DNA: TGCAGTGCTGGGGGGCAGAATTCACCCCTCCACTTT.

This clonotype has at least ten counts. J is TRBJ1-6 and V is TRBV11-2, with TRBD1 matching 7 bases. The CDR3 is made up of 14 amino acids. The V segment lost 5 bases and the J segment 9 bases; nucleotides outside the gene matches: 7. Germline V gene sequence: CDR1 SGHAT, CDR2 FQNNGV. The CDR3 sequence is CASSNRGLGSPLHF. CDR3 DNA sequence: TGTGCCAGCAGCAACAGGGGCCTGGGTTCACCCCTCCACTTT.

The V gene is TRBV19, the J gene TRBJ2-2; TRBD2 matches 9 bases. V was clipped by 1 base and J by 2 bases; unmatched bases: 2. Germline CDR1 is LNHDA and CDR2 is SQIVND (reference sequence). CDR3 length: 16 residues. CDR3 protein: CASSIGTSVNTGELFF. The DNA for the CDR3 is TGTGCCAGTAGTATAGGGACTAGCGTTAACACCGGGGAGCTGTTTTTT.

The chain recombines TRBV7-3 with TRBJ2-5, with D unresolved. CDR1 is SGHTA, CDR2 FQGTGA, per germline. Trimming cost V 1 base and J 2 bases, with 8 bases left between them. CDR3 length equals 14 residues. CDR3: CASSLSPGQETQYF. The DNA of the CDR3 is TGTGCCAGCAGCTTAAGTCCTGGGCAAGAGACCCAGTACTTC. The full variable domain, its missing parts supplied by reference TRBV7-3 and TRBJ2-5, is GAGVSQTPSNKVTEKGKYVELRCDPISGHTALYWYRQSLGQGPEFLIYFQGTGAADDSGLPNDRFFAVRPEGSVSTLKIQRTERGDSAVYLCASSLSPGQETQYFGPGTRLLVL.

There are many counts of this clonotype. The genes are TRBV10-3 and TRBJ2-7; no clear D gene. Trimming cost V 1 base and J 1 base, with 11 bases left between them. Germline CDR1 is ENHRY and CDR2 is SYGVKD. The CDR3 is 15 residues long. CDR3 residues: CAISELGSSSYEQYF. DNA of the CDR3: TGTGCCATCAGTGAGTTGGGTTCTTCTTCCTACGAGCAGTACTTC.

V gene TRBV2 combines with J gene TRBJ2-3; no definite D call. V gave up 0 bases and J gave up 0 bases, with 7 bases separating them. The CDR3 is 15 residues long. Per the germline V gene, CDR1 is SNHLY and CDR2 is FYNNEI. CDR3 DNA: TGTGCCAGCAGTGAAGCGCCTGTTAGCACAGATACGCAGTATTTT. Amino acids: CASSEAPVSTDTQYF.